These 23 T cell receptor beta chains originate from one sample sequenced in a study of long-term antiretroviral therapy in people with HIV (dated by TCRdb to between 2020 and 2023). Sequencing of the TRB variable region was done with the immunoSEQ hsTCRB v3.0 assay at survey level resolution. As stored in TCRdb, this immuneACCESS dataset retains in-frame rearrangements with V and J assigned. A fraction of the clones does not appear; measured against another copy, unresolved V genes explain less than half of the discrepancy, and the remainder lacks a known reason. The sample profile shows 17,000 or so clones; under 85% of them were found once. Together, the top ten hold over 12% of the sample. Material: unsorted PBMCs, obtained roughly 2.5 years before starting antiretroviral therapy. All receptors come from a woman aged 50 to 65 with HIV.

The DNA of the CDR3 is TGTGCCACCAGCTTTCAGCGGGGGGGCAGAGACATTCAGTACTTC. This encodes CATSFQRGGRDIQYF. This chain uses TRBV15 with TRBJ2-4; 10 positions match TRBD2. The CDR3 runs to 15 residues. V trimming: 5 bases; J trimming: 8 bases; junction bases outside the gene matches: 9. From germline, CDR1 is LNHNV and CDR2 YYDKDF (reference sequence).

This rearrangement joins TRBV18 to TRBJ2-5; 10 nucleotides align to TRBD2. V shed 3 bases, J shed 2 bases, and the junction held 3 bases outside the gene matches. CDR3 size: 15 residues. The germline V gene has CDR1 KGHSH and CDR2 LQKENI. Here the CDR3 reads CASSPQRGGQETQYF. The DNA of the CDR3 is TGTGCCAGCTCACCGCAGCGGGGGGGTCAAGAGACCCAGTACTTC.

The chain is built from TRBV2 and TRBJ1-2; tentatively, D is TRBD1 (6 bases). The CDR3 runs 13 residues. Germline-derived CDR1 and CDR2 are SNHLY and FYNNEI. The V and J ends lost 8 bases and 5 bases respectively, with 15 bases between them. CDR3: CASGAGGLYGYTF. The CDR3 region has the DNA TGTGCCAGCGGAGCCGGGGGCCTATATGGCTACACCTTC.

J is TRBJ2-6 and V is TRBV5-1; D not resolved. This CDR3 contains 17 residues. Trimming removed 5 bases from V and 0 bases from J, with 15 bases in between. The germline V gene encodes CDR1 SGHRS and CDR2 YFSETQ. In DNA form, the CDR3 reads TGCGCCAGCAGAGTCGACACCTTGAGCTCTGGGGCCAACGTCCTGACTTTC. Its protein is CASRVDTLSSGANVLTF.

The rearrangement joins TRBV7-2 to TRBJ1-5; D is possibly TRBD1 (5 bases). Germline CDR1 SGHTA, CDR2 FQGNSA. This CDR3 is 14 amino acids long. Trimming took 4 bases from V and 5 from J, leaving 12 bases between them. The CDR3 here is CASSSGTVHQPQHF. The CDR3 region has the DNA TGTGCCAGCAGCTCAGGGACGGTCCATCAGCCCCAGCATTTT.

This chain joins TRBV7-9 and TRBJ2-2; either TRBD1 or TRBD2 may fit D (5 bases each). Trimming took off 5 bases at V and 1 base at J, with 14 bases between the two ends. Per germline, CDR1 SEHNR and CDR2 FQNEAQ (reference sequence). CDR3 length: 16 residues. The CDR3 loop is CASSPKGTRNTGELFF. The DNA for the CDR3 is TGTGCCAGCAGCCCGAAGGGGACCAGGAACACCGGGGAGCTGTTTTTT. The entire variable domain, with the rest obtained from reference TRBV7-9 and TRBJ2-2, is as follows: DTGVSQNPRHKITKRGQNVTFRCDPISEHNRLYWYRQTLGQGPEFLTYFQNEAQLEKSRLLSDRFSAERPKGSFSTLEIQRTEQGDSAMYLCASSPKGTRNTGELFFGEGSRLTVL.

This clone came up once. The gene calls are TRBV5-6 and TRBJ2-7; weak D call: TRBD1 (5 bases). Germline V gene data show CDR1 as SGHDT and CDR2 as YYEEEE. Trimming pared 0 bases from V and 4 bases from J, leaving 14 bases between. CDR3 length: 15 amino acids. CDR3 sequence reads: CASSLDFRGQYEQYV. In DNA form, the CDR3 reads TGTGCCAGCAGCTTGGACTTTAGGGGCCAGTACGAGCAGTACGTC.

The table lists this clone with a few counts. The chain is built from TRBV6-5 and TRBJ2-2; no clear D gene. Trimming left V 2 bases short and J 8 bases short, with 3 bases between. Germline V gene sequence: CDR1 MNHEY, CDR2 SVGAGI. CDR3 length: 11 residues. The CDR3 nucleotides are TGTGCCAGCAGTTACCTAGGGGAGCTGTTTTTT. This codes for CASSYLGELFF.

The chain joins TRBV5-6 to TRBJ1-2; possibly TRBD1 for D (6 bases). The ends were cut back, 2 bases at V and 7 bases at J, with 6 bases in the middle. The CDR3 runs to 11 residues. Germline loops: CDR1 SGHDT, CDR2 YYEEEE. The CDR3 sequence is CASSLGGGYTF. The CDR3 DNA reads as TGTGCCAGCAGCTTAGGGGGTGGCTACACCTTC.

The chain recombines TRBV27 with TRBJ1-4; D gene unclear. The CDR3 length is 15 residues. Trimming took 2 bases from V and 7 from J, leaving 14 bases between them. CDR1 and CDR2 (germline): MNHEY, SMNVEV (reference sequence). CDR3 protein: CASSLRGLSGEKLFF. The CDR3 DNA sequence: TGTGCCAGCAGTTTACGGGGATTATCGGGTGAAAAACTGTTTTTT.

In nucleotides, the CDR3 is TGTGCCAGCAGCTTACAGATTTCTAGCGGGGGCTATACGCAGTATTTT. Protein product: CASSLQISSGGYTQYF. The rearrangement links TRBV7-2 to TRBJ2-3; 10 bases are shared with TRBD2. V trimming: 2 bases; J trimming: 7 bases; junction bases outside the gene matches: 9. The CDR3 is 16 amino acids. Per germline, CDR1 SGHTA and CDR2 FQGNSA.

This chain connects TRBV5-1 to TRBJ2-5, with D possibly being TRBD1 (5 bases). In germline, CDR1 is SGHRS, CDR2 YFSETQ. This CDR3 contains 14 residues. V lost 2 bases and J lost 1, with 9 bases in between. This chain's CDR3 is CASSFGDSQETQYF. CDR3 in DNA: TGCGCCAGCAGCTTTGGTGACAGCCAAGAGACCCAGTACTTC.

The chain recombines TRBV30 with TRBJ1-5, with TRBD1 identical over 8 bases. Trimming cost V 2 bases and J 6 bases; bases outside gene matches: 9. Germline CDR1 and CDR2: GTSNPN and SVGIG (reference sequence). CDR3 length equals 15 residues. CDR3 region: CAWSLYDRGGQPQHF. CDR3 in DNA: TGTGCCTGGAGTTTATACGACAGGGGCGGTCAGCCCCAGCATTTT. Complete variable domain (other parts from reference TRBV30 and TRBJ1-5): SQTIHQWPATLVQPVGSPLSLECTVEGTSNPNLYWYRQAAGRGLQLLFYSVGIGQISSEVPQNLSASRPQDRQFILSSKKLLLSDSGFYLCAWSLYDRGGQPQHFGDGTRLSIL.

J is TRBJ1-3 and V is TRBV9, with TRBD1 identical over 7 bases. Germline V gene sequence: CDR1 SGDLS, CDR2 YYNGEE. The CDR3 spans 14 residues. After removal of 3 bases from V and 4 bases from J, the junction contained 4 bases not matched to a gene. The CDR3 loop reads CASSATGAGNTIYF. The DNA for the CDR3 is TGTGCCAGCAGCGCAACAGGGGCAGGAAACACCATATATTTT.

By share, this clone counts as medium-sized. The chain combines TRBV7-2 with TRBJ2-3, with TRBD2 matching over 8 bases. The CDR3 spans 16 residues. With V trimmed by 3 bases and J by 0 bases, 5 bases remained unmatched. Germline V gene lookup returns CDR1 SGHTA and CDR2 FQGNSA. CDR3 amino acids: CASSLASGSSTDTQYF. CDR3 bases: TGTGCCAGCAGCTTGGCTAGCGGGTCTAGCACAGATACGCAGTATTTT.

The J gene is TRBJ2-5, the V gene TRBV19; TRBD1 aligns across 7 bases. Trimming at V came to 2 bases and at J to 5 bases, leaving 11 bases not matched to a gene. Germline assignment: CDR1 LNHDA and CDR2 SQIVND (reference sequence). This CDR3 comprises 16 residues. The CDR3 sequence: CASSIQGGAFLETQYF. CDR3 bases: TGTGCCAGTAGTATACAAGGGGGCGCCTTCCTGGAGACCCAGTACTTC.

This chain connects TRBV5-1 to TRBJ2-3, with D unclear. Trimming took 0 bases from V and 2 from J, leaving 10 bases between them. Germline-derived CDR1 and CDR2 are SGHRS and YFSETQ. This CDR3 contains 15 residues. As DNA, the CDR3 is TGCGCCAGCAGCTTGGGTAGCAGCTACACAGATACGCAGTATTTT. Protein product: CASSLGSSYTDTQYF.

This clone was picked up a small number of times. The J gene is TRBJ1-2, the V gene TRBV7-3; 8 bases line up with TRBD1. With 5 bases clipped from V and 4 bases from J, the junction kept 3 bases outside the gene matches. This CDR3 has 13 amino acids. Germline lookup yields CDR1 SGHTA and CDR2 FQGTGA. This CDR3 reads CASSPTGVYGYTF. DNA of the CDR3: TGTGCCAGCAGCCCGACAGGGGTCTATGGCTACACCTTC. The full variable domain, its missing parts supplied by reference TRBV7-3 and TRBJ1-2, is GAGVSQTPSNKVTEKGKYVELRCDPISGHTALYWYRQSLGQGPEFLIYFQGTGAADDSGLPNDRFFAVRPEGSVSTLKIQRTERGDSAVYLCASSPTGVYGYTFGSGTRLTVV.

The chain combines TRBV19 with TRBJ1-6; D remains ambiguous. V was shortened by 9 bases and J by 8 bases, with 20 bases between the two germline ends. CDR3 length: 15 amino acids. Germline values: CDR1 LNHDA, CDR2 SQIVND (reference sequence). The CDR3 DNA follows: TGTGCCAGCCCCGAGGCCATTCACGGCCATTCACCCCTCCACTTT. Translated, it gives CASPEAIHGHSPLHF.

Details on this clone: A read error may account for a junction end that differs from germline. The chain joins TRBV7-3 to TRBJ2-2; D is possibly TRBD2 (5 bases). The CDR3 runs to 14 residues. Germline V gives CDR1 SGHTA, CDR2 FQGTGA. Here the CDR3 reads CASSPLGRSGELLF. The CDR3 bases are TGTGCCAGCAGCCCCCTGGGTCGTTCCGGGGAGCTGCTTTTT.

This chain links TRBV19 with TRBJ2-3; tentatively, D is TRBD2 (6 bases). Germline CDR1 and CDR2: LNHDA and SQIVND (reference sequence). This CDR3 spans 14 amino acids. V shed 3 bases and J shed 4 bases, with 11 bases lying between them. The CDR3 DNA follows: TGTGCCAGTAGTATGATCGGGGGAGCAGATACGCAGTATTTT. This encodes CASSMIGGADTQYF.

V and J are TRBV14 and TRBJ2-1; no clear D. V was trimmed by 0 bases and J by 4 bases, leaving 13 bases between them. The CDR3 has 16 amino acids. Germline V gives CDR1 SGHDN, CDR2 FVKESK. The CDR3 DNA reads as TGTGCCAGCAGCCAAGACAACGGGTGGCCGTACAATGAGCAGTTCTTC. It yields the protein CASSQDNGWPYNEQFF.

The chain couples TRBV15 to TRBJ2-2; 10 positions match TRBD2. V trimming: 0 bases; J trimming: 7 bases; junction bases outside the gene matches: 11. Germline V gives CDR1 LNHNV, CDR2 YYDKDF (reference sequence). The CDR3 sequence is 18 residues long. DNA of the CDR3: TGTGCCACCAGCAGAGATTCAGCGGGGGGGCAAAAAGGCGGGGAGCTGTTTTTT. Residues: CATSRDSAGGQKGGELFF.